These 16 T cell receptor beta chains originate from one sample sequenced in a study of T cell repertoires in cytomegalovirus infection. TCRdb re-analysed the reads in MiXCR, keeping a single row per CDR3 protein. The sample lists hundreds of thousands of distinct CDR3 sequences; around 30% were seen once. What these receptors recognize is not known. This specimen consisted of cultured CD8+ T cells from PBMCs, obtained from culture after CMV antigen stimulation. These receptors were taken from a human donor in good health (CMV status not recorded). Some clones in this sample may be carry-over from other donors' samples.

The chain carries TRBV7-3 and TRBJ2-1; TRBD1 agrees at 8 bases. The germline CDR1 and CDR2 sequences are SGHTA and FQGTGA. This CDR3 comprises 13 residues. V lost 5 bases, J lost 8 bases, and 5 bases stayed unmatched. This CDR3 reads CASSRTGWHEQFF. The CDR3 coding sequence is TGTGCCAGCAGCCGGACAGGGTGGCATGAGCAGTTCTTC.

The rearrangement links TRBV29-1 to TRBJ1-1; D unresolved. The CDR3 has 12 amino acids. V gave up 5 bases and J gave up 0 bases, with 7 bases separating them. Germline-derived CDR1 and CDR2 are SQVTM and ANQGSEA. The CDR3 protein is CSVRALNTEAFF. For the CDR3, the DNA is TGCAGCGTTCGGGCATTGAACACTGAAGCTTTCTTT.

The chain combines TRBV6-5 with TRBJ2-7; 10 bases line up with TRBD2. Per the germline V gene, CDR1 is MNHEY and CDR2 is SVGAGI. This CDR3 contains 14 residues. J lost 5 bases, V lost 5 bases, and 6 bases had no gene match. CDR3 loop: CASSPTSGVNEQYF. Here the CDR3 DNA reads TGTGCCAGCAGTCCTACTAGCGGGGTAAACGAGCAGTACTTC.

The chain is built from TRBV27 and TRBJ1-5, with 8 bases fitting TRBD1. The V gene's germline CDR1 is MNHEY and CDR2 SMNVEV (reference sequence). The trim removed 5 bases at V and 4 bases at J, leaving 7 bases unmatched. The CDR3 covers 15 residues. CDR3 amino acids: CASSQKTGVNQPQHF. The CDR3 region has the DNA TGTGCCAGCAGTCAGAAGACAGGGGTGAATCAGCCCCAGCATTTT.

The chain has TRBV7-9 and TRBJ2-5, with D unclear. Looked up from germline, CDR1 is SEHNR and CDR2 is FQNEAQ (reference sequence). This CDR3 has 13 residues. The V end lost 4 bases, the J end lost 2 bases, and 8 bases lay between the germline ends. CDR3 in DNA: TGTGCCAGCAGCTGGAACCTGCAAGAGACCCAGTACTTC. It translates to CASSWNLQETQYF.

This chain connects TRBV20-1 to TRBJ2-7; 12 bases fit TRBD1. This CDR3 is 16 amino acids long. Germline V gene sequence: CDR1 DFQATT, CDR2 SNEGSKA (reference sequence). With V trimmed by 3 bases and J by 3 bases, 9 bases remained unmatched. The CDR3: CSARGTGGAFSYEQYF. CDR3 nucleotide sequence: TGCAGTGCTAGGGGGACAGGGGGCGCATTTAGCTACGAGCAGTACTTC.

This clonotype was seen repeatedly, ten times or more. This chain connects TRBV7-8 to TRBJ1-6; D call uncertain. The CDR3 consists of 13 residues. V was shortened by 6 bases and J by 7 bases, with 10 bases between the two germline ends. Germline values: CDR1 SGHVS, CDR2 FQNEAQ. The CDR3 spells CASRELMNSPLHF. CDR3 DNA: TGTGCCAGCAGAGAGCTGATGAATTCACCCCTCCACTTT.

The chain has TRBV11-2 and TRBJ2-1; the D gene is possibly TRBD1 (6 bases). V shed 5 bases and J shed 14 bases, with 13 bases lying between them. This CDR3 contains 11 residues. Germline V lookup: CDR1 SGHAT, CDR2 FQNNGV. In DNA form, the CDR3 reads TGTGCCAGCAGCGGGGGCCCTGGGGAGTTCTTC. This translates into CASSGGPGEFF. Complete variable domain (other parts from reference TRBV11-2 and TRBJ2-1): EAGVAQSPRYKIIEKRQSVAFWCNPISGHATLYWYQQILGQGPKLLIQFQNNGVVDDSQLPKDRFSAERLKGVDSTLKIQPAKLEDSAVYLCASSGGPGEFFGPGTRLTVL.

Many counts were recorded for this clonotype. V gene TRBV28 combines with J gene TRBJ1-1, with 7 nucleotides matching TRBD1. The CDR3 covers 15 residues. V lost 1 base and J lost 3; bases outside the gene matches: 5. Germline-derived CDR1 and CDR2 are MDHEN and SYDVKM. As DNA, the CDR3 is TGTGCCAGCAGTTTATTGGAGGGGGCGGACACTGAAGCTTTCTTT. This gives the protein CASSLLEGADTEAFF. The variable domain in full, with the rest retrieved from reference TRBV28 and TRBJ1-1, is DVKVTQSSRYLVKRTGEKVFLECVQDMDHENMFWYRQDPGLGLRLIYFSYDVKMKEKGDIPEGYSVSREKKERFSLILESASTNQTSMYLCASSLLEGADTEAFFGQGTRLTVV.

This chain connects TRBV6-2 or TRBV6-3 to TRBJ1-5, with 7 bases identical to TRBD1. The CDR3 loop spans 15 amino acids. With 5 bases clipped from V and 11 bases from J, the junction kept 15 bases outside the gene matches. The germline gives CDR1 MNHEY, CDR2 SVGEGT. DNA of the CDR3: TGTGCCAGCAGTCTAACCGGGACAGCAAAAAAAACCCAGCATTTT. Translating gives CASSLTGTAKKTQHF.

This clonotype occurred a few times. This chain links TRBV7-6 with TRBJ2-5, with no clear D. V shed 5 bases and J shed 1 base, with 11 bases lying between them. The CDR3 spans 14 residues. Germline values: CDR1 SGHVS, CDR2 FNYEAQ. CDR3 sequence (DNA): TGTGCCAGCAGCCAAGGTACAATCCAAGAGACCCAGTACTTC. Translating it yields CASSQGTIQETQYF.

The rearrangement joins TRBV15 to TRBJ1-4; D call uncertain. Germline loops: CDR1 LNHNV, CDR2 YYDKDF (reference sequence). V was clipped by 5 bases and J by 3 bases, with 19 bases between them. CDR3 length equals 17 residues. CDR3 residues: CATSAGAVAGSNEKLFF. The CDR3 DNA sequence: TGTGCCACCAGCGCCGGCGCCGTTGCGGGTTCTAATGAAAAACTGTTTTTT.

This clonotype was found once. The chain uses TRBV28 and TRBJ2-7; 7 positions match TRBD1. CDR1 MDHEN and CDR2 SYDVKM come from the germline V gene. This CDR3 has 13 residues. J lost 3 bases, V lost 3 bases, and 2 bases had no gene match. The CDR3 DNA reads TGTGCCAGCAGTTTCCACAGGGGCTACGAGCAGTACGTC. Translating gives CASSFHRGYEQYV.

This clonotype has just a few counts. The rearrangement joins TRBV4-1 to TRBJ2-3; the match to TRBD1 covers 8 bases. This CDR3 has 15 residues. V lost 0 bases to trimming and J lost 1 base; unmatched junction nucleotides: 0. The germline CDR1 and CDR2 sequences are MGHRA and YSYEKL. CDR3 nucleotide sequence: TGCGCCAGCAGCCAAGAGACAGGGGGCACAGATACGCAGTATTTT. As protein: CASSQETGGTDTQYF.

The genes are TRBV6-6 and TRBJ1-1, with D uncertain. With 0 bases removed from V and 0 bases from J, the gap between germline ends came to 8 bases. CDR1 and CDR2 (germline): MNHNY, SVGAGI (reference sequence). This CDR3 spans 15 amino acids. The CDR3 reads CASSYSRLLNTEAFF. CDR3 DNA: TGTGCCAGCAGTTACTCCCGGCTGCTGAACACTGAAGCTTTCTTT.

V is TRBV4-1 and J is TRBJ2-7, with D hard to call. The CDR3 runs to 15 residues. The germline V and J ends were trimmed by 1 base and 4 bases, with 14 bases remaining between them. Looked up from germline, CDR1 is MGHRA and CDR2 is YSYEKL. The CDR3 spells CASSQVETAGYEQYF. In nucleotides, the CDR3 is TGCGCCAGCAGCCAAGTCGAGACTGCTGGGTACGAGCAGTACTTC.